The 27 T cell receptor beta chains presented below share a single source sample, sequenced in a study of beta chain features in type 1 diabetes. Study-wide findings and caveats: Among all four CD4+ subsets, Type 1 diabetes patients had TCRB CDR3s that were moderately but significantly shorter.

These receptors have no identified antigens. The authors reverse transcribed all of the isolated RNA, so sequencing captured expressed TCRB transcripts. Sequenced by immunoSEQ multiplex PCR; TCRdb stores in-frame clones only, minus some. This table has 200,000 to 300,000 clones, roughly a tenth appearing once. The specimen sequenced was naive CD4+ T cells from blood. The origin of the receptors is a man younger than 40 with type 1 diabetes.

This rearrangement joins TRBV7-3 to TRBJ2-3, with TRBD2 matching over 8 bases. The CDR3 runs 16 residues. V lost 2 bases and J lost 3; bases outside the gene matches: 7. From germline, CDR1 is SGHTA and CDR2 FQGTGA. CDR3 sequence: CASSLVATSATDTQYF. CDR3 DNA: TGTGCCAGCAGCTTAGTGGCGACTAGCGCTACAGATACGCAGTATTTT.

CDR3 protein: CASSRGGVSSEKLFF. The DNA of the CDR3 is TGTGCCAGCAGCCGAGGAGGGGTTTCTTCTGAAAAACTGTTTTTT. V usage is TRBV5-4 and J usage is TRBJ1-4; maybe TRBD1 (5 bases). The ends were cut back, 4 bases at V and 7 bases at J, with 17 bases in the middle. The length of the CDR3 is 15 residues. Looked up from germline, CDR1 is SGHNT and CDR2 is YYREEE (reference sequence). Together with reference TRBV5-4 and TRBJ1-4, the CDR3 gives the full variable domain: ETGVTQSPTHLIKTRGQQVTLRCSSQSGHNTVSWYQQALGQGPQFIFQYYREEENGRGNFPPRFSGLQFPNYSSELNVNALELDDSALYLCASSRGGVSSEKLFFGSGTQLSVL.

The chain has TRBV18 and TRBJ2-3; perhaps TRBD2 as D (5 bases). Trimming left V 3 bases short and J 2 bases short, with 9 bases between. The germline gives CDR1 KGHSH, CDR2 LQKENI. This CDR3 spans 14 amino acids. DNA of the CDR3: TGTGCCAGCTCACCGGACGGGAACACAGATACGCAGTATTTT. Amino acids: CASSPDGNTDTQYF.

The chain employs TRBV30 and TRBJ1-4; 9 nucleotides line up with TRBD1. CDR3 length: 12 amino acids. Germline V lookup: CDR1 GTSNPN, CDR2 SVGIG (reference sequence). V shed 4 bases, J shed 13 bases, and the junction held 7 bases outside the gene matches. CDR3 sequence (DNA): TGTGCCTGGAACCTTAACAGGGGGCGACTGTTTTTT. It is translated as CAWNLNRGRLFF. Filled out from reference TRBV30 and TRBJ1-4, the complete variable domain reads SQTIHQWPATLVQPVGSPLSLECTVEGTSNPNLYWYRQAAGRGLQLLFYSVGIGQISSEVPQNLSASRPQDRQFILSSKKLLLSDSGFYLCAWNLNRGRLFFGSGTQLSVL.

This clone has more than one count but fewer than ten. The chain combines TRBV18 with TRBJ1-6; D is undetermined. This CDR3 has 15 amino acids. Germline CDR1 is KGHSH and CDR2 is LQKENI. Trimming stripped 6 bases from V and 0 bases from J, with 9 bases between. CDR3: CASSPQDSYNSPLHF. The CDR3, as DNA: TGTGCCAGCTCCCCCCAGGACTCCTATAATTCACCCCTCCACTTT. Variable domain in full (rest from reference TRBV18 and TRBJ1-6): NAGVMQNPRHLVRRRGQEARLRCSPMKGHSHVYWYRQLPEEGLKFMVYLQKENIIDESGMPKERFSAEFPKEGPSILRIQQVVRGDSAAYFCASSPQDSYNSPLHFGNGTRLTVT.

CDR3 nucleotide sequence: TGTGCCAGCTGCTCTCCTAGGGAGACCCAGTACTTC. It encodes CASCSPRETQYF. The chain links TRBV7-6 to TRBJ2-5; D is ambiguous. This CDR3 has 12 amino acids. V shed 8 bases and J shed 5 bases, with 12 bases lying between them. Germline V gene lookup returns CDR1 SGHVS and CDR2 FNYEAQ.

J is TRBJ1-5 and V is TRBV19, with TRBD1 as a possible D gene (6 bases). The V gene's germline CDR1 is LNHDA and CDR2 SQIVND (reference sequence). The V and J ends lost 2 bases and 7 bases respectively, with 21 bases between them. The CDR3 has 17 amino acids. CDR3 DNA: TGTGCCAGTAGTATACGGACAGCAGGGTCCAGGTTACAGCCCCAGCATTTT. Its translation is CASSIRTAGSRLQPQHF. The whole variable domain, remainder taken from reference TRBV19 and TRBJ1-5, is DGGITQSPKYLFRKEGQNVTLSCEQNLNHDAMYWYRQDPGQGLRLIYYSQIVNDFQKGDIAEGYSVSREKKESFPLTVTSAQKNPTAFYLCASSIRTAGSRLQPQHFGDGTRLSIL.

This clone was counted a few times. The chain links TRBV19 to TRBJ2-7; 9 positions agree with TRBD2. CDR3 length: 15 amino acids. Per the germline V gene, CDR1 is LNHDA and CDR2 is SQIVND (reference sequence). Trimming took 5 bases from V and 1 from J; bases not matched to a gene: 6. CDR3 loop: CASSQRGDESYEQYF. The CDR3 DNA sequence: TGTGCCAGTAGTCAGCGGGGGGATGAGTCCTACGAGCAGTACTTC.

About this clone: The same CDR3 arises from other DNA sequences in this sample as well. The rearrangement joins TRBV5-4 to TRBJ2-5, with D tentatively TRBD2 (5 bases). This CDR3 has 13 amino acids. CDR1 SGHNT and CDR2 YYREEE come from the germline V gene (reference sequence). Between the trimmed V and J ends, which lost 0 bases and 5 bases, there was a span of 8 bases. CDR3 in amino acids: CASSLAGSETQYF. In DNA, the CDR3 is TGTGCCAGCAGCTTGGCGGGGTCGGAGACCCAGTACTTC.

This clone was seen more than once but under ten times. CDR3 in amino acids: CSVDPSGGANEQFF. CDR3 bases: TGCAGCGTTGACCCCAGCGGGGGGGCGAATGAGCAGTTCTTC. The chain joins TRBV29-1 to TRBJ2-1; 10 bases fit TRBD2. Germline V gene lookup returns CDR1 SQVTM and CDR2 ANQGSEA. J was trimmed by 7 bases and V by 3 bases; bases with no gene match: 6. The length of the CDR3 is 14 residues.

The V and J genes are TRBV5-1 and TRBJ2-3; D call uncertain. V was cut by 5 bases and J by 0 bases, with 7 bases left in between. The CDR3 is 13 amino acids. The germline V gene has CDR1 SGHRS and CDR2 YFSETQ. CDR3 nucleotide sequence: TGCGCCAGCAGATCTAGTAGCACAGATACGCAGTATTTT. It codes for CASRSSSTDTQYF.

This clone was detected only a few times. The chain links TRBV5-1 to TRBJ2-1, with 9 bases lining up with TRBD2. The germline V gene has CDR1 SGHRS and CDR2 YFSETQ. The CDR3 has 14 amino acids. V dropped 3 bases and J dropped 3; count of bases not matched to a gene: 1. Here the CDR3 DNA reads TGCGCCAGCAGCTCGACTAGCGGCTACAATGAGCAGTTCTTC. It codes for CASSSTSGYNEQFF.

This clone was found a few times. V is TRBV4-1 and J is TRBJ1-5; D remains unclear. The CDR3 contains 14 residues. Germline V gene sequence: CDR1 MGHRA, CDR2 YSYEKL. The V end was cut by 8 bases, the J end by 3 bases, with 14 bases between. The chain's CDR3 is CASSPTEPNQPQHF. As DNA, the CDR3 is TGCGCCAGCTCCCCAACCGAGCCCAATCAGCCCCAGCATTTT.

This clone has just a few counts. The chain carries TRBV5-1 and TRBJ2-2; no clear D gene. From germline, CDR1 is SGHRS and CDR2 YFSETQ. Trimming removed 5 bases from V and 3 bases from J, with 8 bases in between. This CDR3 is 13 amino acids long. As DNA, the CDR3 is TGCGCCAGCAGGCCTCCGGACACCGGGGAGCTGTTTTTT. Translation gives CASRPPDTGELFF.

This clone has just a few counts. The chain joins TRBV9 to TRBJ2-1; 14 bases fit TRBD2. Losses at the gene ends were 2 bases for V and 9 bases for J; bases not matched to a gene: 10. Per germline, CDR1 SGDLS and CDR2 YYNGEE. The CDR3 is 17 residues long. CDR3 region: CASSVGGTSGGLGEQFF. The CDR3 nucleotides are TGTGCCAGCAGCGTGGGAGGGACTAGCGGGGGCTTGGGTGAGCAGTTCTTC. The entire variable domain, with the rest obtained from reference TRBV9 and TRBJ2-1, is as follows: DSGVTQTPKHLITATGQRVTLRCSPRSGDLSVYWYQQSLDQGLQFLIQYYNGEERAKGNILERFSAQQFPDLHSELNLSSLELGDSALYFCASSVGGTSGGLGEQFFGPGTRLTVL.

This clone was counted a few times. Here the CDR3 reads CAWSVRDSFNEKLFF. CDR3 DNA sequence: TGTGCCTGGAGTGTACGGGACAGTTTCAATGAAAAACTGTTTTTT. This sequence joins TRBV30 and TRBJ1-4; 7 bases agree with TRBD1. Losses at the gene ends were 0 bases for V and 5 bases for J; bases not matched to a gene: 6. The CDR3 loop spans 15 amino acids. Germline V gene lookup returns CDR1 GTSNPN and CDR2 SVGIG (reference sequence).

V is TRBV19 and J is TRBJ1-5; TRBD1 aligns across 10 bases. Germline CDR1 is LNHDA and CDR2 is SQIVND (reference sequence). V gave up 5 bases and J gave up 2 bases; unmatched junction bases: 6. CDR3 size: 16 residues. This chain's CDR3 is CASSLGTGVGNQPQHF. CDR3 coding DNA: TGTGCCAGTAGTTTGGGGACAGGGGTCGGCAATCAGCCCCAGCATTTT. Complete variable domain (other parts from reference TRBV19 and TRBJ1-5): DGGITQSPKYLFRKEGQNVTLSCEQNLNHDAMYWYRQDPGQGLRLIYYSQIVNDFQKGDIAEGYSVSREKKESFPLTVTSAQKNPTAFYLCASSLGTGVGNQPQHFGDGTRLSIL.

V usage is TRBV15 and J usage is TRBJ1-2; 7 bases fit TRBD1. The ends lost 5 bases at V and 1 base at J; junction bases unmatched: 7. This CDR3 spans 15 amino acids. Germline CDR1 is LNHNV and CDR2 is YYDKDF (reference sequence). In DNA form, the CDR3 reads TGTGCCACCAGCGCACACCAGGGGGTTAACTATGGCTACACCTTC. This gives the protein CATSAHQGVNYGYTF.

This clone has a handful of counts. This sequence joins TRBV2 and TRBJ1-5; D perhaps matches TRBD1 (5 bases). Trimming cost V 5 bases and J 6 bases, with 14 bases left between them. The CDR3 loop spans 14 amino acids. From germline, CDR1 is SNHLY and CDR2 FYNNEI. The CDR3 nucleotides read TGTGCCAGCAGTTACGAAGGGGCTCGTCAGCCCCAGCATTTT. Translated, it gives CASSYEGARQPQHF.

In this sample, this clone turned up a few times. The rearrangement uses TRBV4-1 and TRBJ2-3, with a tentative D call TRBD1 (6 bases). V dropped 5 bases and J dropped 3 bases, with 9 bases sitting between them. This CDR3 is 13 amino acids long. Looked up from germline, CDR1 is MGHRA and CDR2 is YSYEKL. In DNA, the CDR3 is TGCGCCAGCAGCTTTCAGGGGACAGATACGCAGTATTTT. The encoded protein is CASSFQGTDTQYF.

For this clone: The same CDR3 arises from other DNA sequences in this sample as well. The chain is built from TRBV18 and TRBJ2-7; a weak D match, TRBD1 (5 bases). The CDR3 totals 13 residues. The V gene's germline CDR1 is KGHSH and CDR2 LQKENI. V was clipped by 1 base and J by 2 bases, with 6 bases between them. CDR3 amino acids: CASSPQGPYEQYF. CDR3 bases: TGTGCCAGCTCACCACAGGGGCCCTACGAGCAGTACTTC. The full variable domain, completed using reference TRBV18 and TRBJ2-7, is NAGVMQNPRHLVRRRGQEARLRCSPMKGHSHVYWYRQLPEEGLKFMVYLQKENIIDESGMPKERFSAEFPKEGPSILRIQQVVRGDSAAYFCASSPQGPYEQYFGPGTRLTVT.

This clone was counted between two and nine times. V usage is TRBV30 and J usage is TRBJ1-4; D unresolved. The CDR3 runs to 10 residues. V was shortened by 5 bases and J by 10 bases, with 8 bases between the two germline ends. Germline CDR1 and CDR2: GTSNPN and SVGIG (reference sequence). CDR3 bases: TGTGCCTGGGGTTCCGGAAAACTGTTTTTT. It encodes CAWGSGKLFF.

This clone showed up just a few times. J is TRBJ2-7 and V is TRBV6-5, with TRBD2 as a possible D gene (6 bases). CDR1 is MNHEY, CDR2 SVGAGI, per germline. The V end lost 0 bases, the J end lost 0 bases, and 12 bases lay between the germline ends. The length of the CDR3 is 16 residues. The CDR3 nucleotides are TGTGCCAGCAGTTACTCGGGAAGCGGGCCCTCCTACGAGCAGTACTTC. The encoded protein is CASSYSGSGPSYEQYF.

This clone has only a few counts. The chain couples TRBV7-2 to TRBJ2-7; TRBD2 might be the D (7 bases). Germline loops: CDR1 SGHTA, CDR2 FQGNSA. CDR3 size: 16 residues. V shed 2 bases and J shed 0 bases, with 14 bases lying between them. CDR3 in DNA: TGTGCCAGCAGCTTAACGGGGGGCCCTAGCTCCTACGAGCAGTACTTC. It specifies CASSLTGGPSSYEQYF.

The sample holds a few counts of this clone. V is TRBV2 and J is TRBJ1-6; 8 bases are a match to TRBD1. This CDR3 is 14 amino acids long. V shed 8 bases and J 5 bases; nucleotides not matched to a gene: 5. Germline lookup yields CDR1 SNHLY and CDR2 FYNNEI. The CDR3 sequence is CASDRDRNNSPLHF. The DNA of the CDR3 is TGTGCCAGCGACCGGGACAGGAATAATTCACCCCTCCACTTT.

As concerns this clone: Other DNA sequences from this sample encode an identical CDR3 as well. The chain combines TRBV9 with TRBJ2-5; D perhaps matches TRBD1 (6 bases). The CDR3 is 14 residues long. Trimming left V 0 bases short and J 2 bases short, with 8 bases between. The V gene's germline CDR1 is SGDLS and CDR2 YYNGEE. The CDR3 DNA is TGTGCCAGCAGCGTAGGCGGACAGCAAGAGACCCAGTACTTC. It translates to CASSVGGQQETQYF.

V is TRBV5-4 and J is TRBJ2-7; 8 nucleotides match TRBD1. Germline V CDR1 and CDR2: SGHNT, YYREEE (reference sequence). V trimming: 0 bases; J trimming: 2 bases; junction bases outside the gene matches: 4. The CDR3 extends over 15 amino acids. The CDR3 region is CASSLGQGTAYEQYF. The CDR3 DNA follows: TGTGCCAGCAGCTTGGGACAGGGGACTGCCTACGAGCAGTACTTC. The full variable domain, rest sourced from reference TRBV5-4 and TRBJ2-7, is ETGVTQSPTHLIKTRGQQVTLRCSSQSGHNTVSWYQQALGQGPQFIFQYYREEENGRGNFPPRFSGLQFPNYSSELNVNALELDDSALYLCASSLGQGTAYEQYFGPGTRLTVT.